A selection of T cell receptor beta chains follows, all from one sample in a study of beta chain features in type 1 diabetes. Profiled with immunoSEQ multiplex PCR; TCRdb holds only in-frame clones, not every one. The sample records about 340,000 clones, about 13% being singletons. Sequencing input: naive CD4+ T cells from blood. The origin of the receptors is a woman between 18 and 29 years old with type 1 diabetes. Both conserved end residues are part of each CDR3. The D gene is left open where the match is weak. A clone size is listed for some rows: how often the clone was seen (once, few, many), or a class if it is expanded.

cdr3_aa cdr3_nt j_call v_call d_call clone_size
CASGRLAGSYEQYF TGTGCCAGCGGAAGACTAGCGGGGTCCTACGAGCAGTACTTC TRBJ2-7 TRBV2 TRBD2 few
CASSATPLHNEQFF TGTGCCAGCAGCGCGACACCGCTCCACAATGAGCAGTTCTTC TRBJ2-1 TRBV6-6 - -
CASSEGTSGIREQFF TGTGCCAGCAGCGAGGGGACTAGCGGGATTAGGGAGCAGTTCTTC TRBJ2-1 TRBV11-2 TRBD2 -
CASSKFSSGVVADTQYF TGTGCCAGCAGCAAGTTCTCCTCGGGGGTCGTCGCAGATACGCAGTATTTT TRBJ2-3 TRBV9 - few
CASSLVAGTPGEQYF TGTGCCAGCAGCTTAGTGGCGGGGACCCCGGGGGAGCAGTACTTC TRBJ2-7 TRBV7-9 - few
CASRPGQGYEQYF TGCGCCAGCAGACCGGGACAGGGATACGAGCAGTACTTC TRBJ2-7 TRBV5-1 TRBD1 -
CASSQPHSSYEQYF TGCGCCAGCAGCCAACCTCACTCATCCTACGAGCAGTACTTC TRBJ2-7 TRBV4-1 - few
CASSTGQGSYNEQFF TGTGCCAGTAGTACGGGACAGGGGAGCTACAATGAGCAGTTCTTC TRBJ2-1 TRBV19 TRBD1 -
CASSQTGSGANVLTF TGTGCCAGCAGCCAAACAGGCTCTGGGGCCAACGTCCTGACTTTC TRBJ2-6 TRBV16 - -
CSATTGKGAFF TGCAGTGCAACCACAGGGAAAGGAGCTTTCTTT TRBJ1-1 TRBV20-1 - few
CASSPAGPYNEQFF TGTGCCAGCTCACCTGCAGGCCCCTACAATGAGCAGTTCTTC TRBJ2-1 TRBV18 - -
CASNQDSYTDTQYF TGTGCCAGCAACCAAGACAGCTACACAGATACGCAGTATTTT TRBJ2-3 TRBV5-4 - -
CAWSEEIEAFF TGTGCCTGGAGTGAAGAGATCGAAGCTTTCTTT TRBJ1-1 TRBV30 - -
CASSSGQVGANVLTF TGTGCCAGCAGTTCGGGACAGGTTGGGGCCAACGTCCTGACTTTC TRBJ2-6 TRBV28 TRBD1 -
CASSRENMRQSSNQPQHF TGTGCCAGCTCACGGGAAAATATGCGACAGTCTAGCAATCAGCCCCAGCATTTT TRBJ1-5 TRBV18 - -
CASSLRGDRTIETQYF TGTGCCAGCAGCCTCAGAGGGGACAGAACGATAGAGACCCAGTACTTC TRBJ2-5 TRBV9 TRBD1 -
CASSFQGGGGIQYF TGTGCCAGCAGCTTTCAGGGGGGCGGTGGCATTCAGTACTTC TRBJ2-4 TRBV7-2 - few
CASGRDSNQPQHF TGCGCCAGCGGCAGGGATAGCAATCAGCCCCAGCATTTT TRBJ1-5 TRBV4-1 - few
CASSLRGSNQPQHF TGTGCCAGCAGCTTGCGGGGGAGCAATCAGCCCCAGCATTTT TRBJ1-5 TRBV5-6 - -
CASSLAGNQETQYF TGTGCCAGCAGCTTGGCGGGGAACCAAGAGACCCAGTACTTC TRBJ2-5 TRBV5-4 - -
CASSQEGGGLGDTF TGCGCCAGCAGCCAAGAAGGGGGTGGACTTGGGGACACCTTC TRBJ1-2 TRBV4-3 - -
CASSPPGASGNNEQFF TGTGCCAGCAGCCCGCCCGGGGCTAGCGGGAACAATGAGCAGTTCTTC TRBJ2-1 TRBV5-4 TRBD2 -
CASSARGPGTEAFF TGTGCCAGCAGCGCCAGGGGGCCGGGCACTGAAGCTTTCTTT TRBJ1-1 TRBV7-3 TRBD1 few
CACSYLAGDQPQHF TGTGCCTGCTCCTACCTAGCGGGGGATCAGCCCCAGCATTTT TRBJ1-5 TRBV30 - -